Below are 12 T cell receptor beta chains sequenced from a single sample in a study of T-cell memory formation after mild COVID-19. TCRdb reprocessed the 5' RACE reads via MiXCR and lists one record per CDR3 protein. The repertoire has roughly 350,000 distinct CDR3 sequences, over 25% of them found once; the top ten carry about 13%. Sequencing used PBMCs or a T cell subset sorted from them (not recorded which). The origin of the receptors is an adult woman who had mild COVID-19 (a few samples of this study predate the infection). Cell type and time point are not known.

V is TRBV6-4 and J is TRBJ1-3; possible D gene TRBD1, 5 bases. The CDR3 consists of 16 residues. V was cut by 2 bases and J by 0 bases, with 11 bases left in between. Germline CDR1 reads MRHNA; CDR2 reads SNTAGT. CDR3 protein: CASSDPGTVSGNTIYF. CDR3 coding DNA: TGTGCCAGCAGTGACCCGGGGACGGTCTCTGGAAACACCATATATTTT.

In this sample, this clonotype turned up a few times. The genes are TRBV4-3 and TRBJ2-3; TRBD2 agrees at 7 bases. In germline, CDR1 is LGHNA, CDR2 YSLEER. V shed 0 bases and J 2 bases; nucleotides not matched to a gene: 20. The CDR3 totals 21 residues. As DNA, the CDR3 is TGCGCCAGCAGCCAAGATTGGGGAGTAACTGGAAGCGGGGCCTTCACAGATACGCAGTATTTT. Protein product: CASSQDWGVTGSGAFTDTQYF.

This chain links TRBV29-1 with TRBJ1-4, with 7 bases fitting TRBD1. The CDR3 has 13 residues. Trimming cost V 4 bases and J 8 bases; bases outside gene matches: 7. CDR1 is SQVTM and CDR2 is ANQGSEA in the germline V gene. CDR3 residues: CSVGDRRDEKLFF. The DNA for the CDR3 is TGCAGCGTTGGGGACAGAAGGGACGAAAAACTGTTTTTT.

This clonotype was observed a handful of times. This sequence joins TRBV7-6 and TRBJ2-2, with 7 bases fitting TRBD2. The junction had 3 bases not matched to a gene; V was cut back by 5 bases and J by 6 bases. In germline, CDR1 is SGHVS, CDR2 FNYEAQ. The CDR3 length is 13 residues. Written as DNA, the CDR3 is TGTGCCAGCAGCCGCCGGGGGGCCGGGGAGCTGTTTTTT. Protein: CASSRRGAGELFF.

The rearrangement joins TRBV7-2 to TRBJ1-2; no firm D call. Germline V CDR1 and CDR2: SGHTA, FQGNSA. V was clipped by 1 base and J by 2 bases, with 17 bases between them. CDR3 length equals 17 residues. The DNA of the CDR3 is TGTGCCAGCAGCTTAGGACAATGGCAGGAAAAGAACTATGGCTACACCTTC. Translating gives CASSLGQWQEKNYGYTF.

The CDR3 loop is CASSLFYTDTQYF. Written as DNA, the CDR3 is TGCGCCAGCAGCTTGTTCTACACAGATACGCAGTATTTT. The chain uses TRBV5-1 and TRBJ2-3; unclear D gene. The CDR3 extends over 13 amino acids. The germline V gene has CDR1 SGHRS and CDR2 YFSETQ. The V and J ends lost 1 base and 2 bases respectively, with 5 bases between them.

The gene calls are TRBV11-1 and TRBJ2-5, with D possibly being TRBD2 (5 bases). The CDR3 runs 12 residues. Germline values: CDR1 SGHAT, CDR2 FQDESV (reference sequence). Trimming took off 8 bases at V and 2 bases at J, with 9 bases between the two ends. In DNA, the CDR3 is TGTGCCAGCGGTGGACTTCAAGAGACCCAGTACTTC. Protein: CASGGLQETQYF.

This rearrangement joins TRBV7-3 to TRBJ2-1; possible D gene TRBD2, 6 bases. The ends were cut back, 3 bases at V and 5 bases at J, with 11 bases in the middle. The CDR3 consists of 14 residues. Germline CDR1 reads SGHTA; CDR2 reads FQGTGA. In nucleotides, the CDR3 is TGTGCCAGCAGCTTTGGAGGGTCGGACAATGAGCAGTTCTTC. As protein: CASSFGGSDNEQFF.

V and J are TRBV19 and TRBJ1-5, with 11 nucleotides matching TRBD1. Germline values: CDR1 LNHDA, CDR2 SQIVND (reference sequence). V dropped 3 bases and J dropped 5; count of bases not matched to a gene: 3. The CDR3 contains 15 residues. This chain's CDR3 is CASSIGQGAHQPQHF. The CDR3 DNA is TGTGCCAGTAGTATCGGACAGGGGGCACATCAGCCCCAGCATTTT.

This chain links TRBV29-1 with TRBJ2-7; the D gene is possibly TRBD2 (5 bases). V was trimmed by 6 bases and J by 3 bases, leaving 15 bases between them. This CDR3 is 13 amino acids long. Looked up from germline, CDR1 is SQVTM and CDR2 is ANQGSEA. The CDR3 sequence: CSVRVGNFYEQYF. The CDR3, as DNA: TGCAGCGTGAGGGTGGGCAATTTCTACGAGCAGTACTTC.

Here the CDR3 reads CSVEPGDWTGSYEQYF. CDR3 nucleotide sequence: TGCAGCGTTGAACCTGGGGATTGGACAGGCTCCTACGAGCAGTACTTC. The V gene is TRBV29-1, the J gene TRBJ2-7; the match to TRBD1 covers 7 bases. The ends lost 2 bases at V and 0 bases at J; junction bases unmatched: 10. The CDR3 sequence is 16 residues long. In germline, CDR1 is SQVTM, CDR2 ANQGSEA.

The table lists this clonotype with a few counts. V gene TRBV12-3 or TRBV12-4 combines with J gene TRBJ2-5; D not certain. The CDR3 spans 14 residues. V was trimmed by 7 bases and J by 1 base, leaving 13 bases between them. The CDR3 nucleotides read TGTGCCAGCAAGGTTGGGGTCTTCCAAGAGACCCAGTACTTC. Its protein product is CASKVGVFQETQYF.